Listed below are T cell receptor beta chains from one sample, sequenced in a study of blood T cell repertoires in COVID-19. Profiling relied on immunoSEQ multiplex PCR, and the TCRdb table lists in-frame clones only, not all of them. Of approximately 200,000 clones in the sample, less than 90% were seen once. Sequenced material: peripheral blood. The receptors originated from a man between 70 and 80 years old with active or convalescent COVID-19. CDR3s include the opening cysteine and the closing phenylalanine or tryptophan. D genes are given only for firm matches. Size tells how often a clone was seen (once, few, many) or the class of an expanded clone, and some rows leave it out.

>TRBJ2-3|TRBV6-1|NA|NA
CASSEQGSTDTQYF
TGTGCCAGCAGTGAGCAGGGGAGCACAGATACGCAGTATTTT
>TRBJ1-6|TRBV5-6|TRBD1|NA
CASSLDQTGGSPLHF
TGTGCCAGCAGCTTGGATCAGACAGGGGGTTCACCCCTCCACTTT
>TRBJ1-1|TRBV25-1|NA|NA
CASSGWGETEAFF
TGTGCCAGCAGCGGATGGGGCGAGACTGAAGCTTTCTTT
>TRBJ1-1|TRBV28|TRBD1|NA
CASSSSSGQVRETEAFF
TGTGCCAGCAGCTCAAGTTCGGGACAGGTTAGGGAGACTGAAGCTTTCTTT
>TRBJ1-1|TRBV28|TRBD1|NA
CASSPAQGLYTEAFF
TGTGCCAGCAGTCCGGCACAGGGGTTGTACACTGAAGCTTTCTTT
>TRBJ1-5|TRBV2|NA|NA
CASSALRRTDFSNQPQHF
TGTGCCAGCAGTGCCCTACGTCGGACGGACTTTAGCAATCAGCCCCAGCATTTT
>TRBJ1-1|TRBV20-1|NA|NA
CSVTGVTEAFF
TGCAGTGTCACGGGAGTCACTGAAGCTTTCTTT
>TRBJ2-7|TRBV9|TRBD2|NA
CASSVGWEGHEQYF
TGTGCCAGCAGCGTGGGGTGGGAGGGCCACGAGCAGTACTTC
>TRBJ2-1|TRBV6-6|NA|few
CASSYEDYNEQFF
TGTGCCAGCAGTTACGAGGACTACAATGAGCAGTTCTTC
>TRBJ2-5|TRBV28|TRBD1|NA
CASSLGTAWETQYF
TGTGCCAGCAGTCTTGGGACAGCGTGGGAGACCCAGTACTTC
>TRBJ2-7|TRBV2|TRBD1|NA
CASSDRTGYREQYF
TGTGCCAGCAGTGACAGGACAGGGTATCGCGAGCAGTACTTC
>TRBJ2-1|TRBV27|TRBD2|NA
CASSFAAGGTHNEQFF
TGTGCCAGCAGCTTCGCAGCGGGGGGAACTCACAATGAGCAGTTCTTC
>TRBJ1-5|TRBV23-1|TRBD1|once
CASSQVHVSETGVQPQHF
TGCGCCAGCAGTCAAGTACACGTATCCGAGACAGGGGTTCAGCCCCAGCATTTT
>TRBJ2-1|TRBV7-2|NA|NA
CASSLGLDASYNEQFF
TGTGCCAGCAGCTTAGGACTAGACGCCTCCTACAATGAGCAGTTCTTC
>TRBJ2-7|TRBV6-2/TRBV6-3|NA|few
CASSSPPTGHYYEQYF
TGTGCCAGCAGTTCCCCGCCGACAGGCCATTATTACGAGCAGTACTTC
>TRBJ1-1|TRBV12-2|NA|NA
CASRSRPSDTEAFF
TGTGCAAGTCGCTCACGCCCTTCGGACACTGAAGCTTTCTTT
>TRBJ2-1|TRBV14|TRBD2|NA
CASSPFWGGTGQFF
TGTGCCAGCAGCCCCTTTTGGGGGGGGACGGGGCAGTTCTTC
>TRBJ2-1|TRBV7-6|NA|NA
CASTRRSGRNAHNEQFF
TGTGCCAGCACCCGTAGGTCGGGAAGGAACGCCCACAATGAGCAGTTCTTC
>TRBJ2-3|TRBV19|TRBD2|NA
CASTRSGTSGSLDTQYF
TGTGCCAGTACCCGGTCCGGGACTAGCGGGAGTTTAGATACGCAGTATTTT
>TRBJ2-1|TRBV5-4|TRBD2|NA
CASSVLAGVYNEQFF
TGTGCCAGCAGCGTATTAGCGGGAGTTTACAATGAGCAGTTCTTC
>TRBJ1-4|TRBV9|NA|NA
CASSVEGSRNEKLFF
TGTGCCAGCAGCGTAGAAGGGAGTCGGAATGAAAAACTGTTTTTT
>TRBJ1-3|TRBV19|TRBD1|NA
CASSSDRGRGNTIYF
TGTGCCAGTAGTAGCGACAGGGGCCGCGGAAACACCATATATTTT
>TRBJ2-1|TRBV12-3/TRBV12-4|NA|NA
CASKRDTNNEQFF
TGTGCCAGCAAGCGGGACACCAACAATGAGCAGTTCTTC
>TRBJ2-3|TRBV28|NA|NA
CASSFGVYTQYF
TGTGCCAGCAGTTTTGGAGTTTATACGCAGTATTTT
>TRBJ2-4|TRBV9|TRBD2|NA
CASSVRRARIAGAGNIQYF
TGTGCCAGCAGCGTAAGGCGCGCCAGAATAGCGGGAGCGGGAAACATTCAGTACTTC
>TRBJ2-2|TRBV6-5|NA|few
CASGKGRAGELFF
TGTGCCAGCGGTAAGGGGCGCGCCGGGGAGCTGTTTTTT
>TRBJ2-1|TRBV30|TRBD1|few
CATGLSYNEQFF
TGTGCGACAGGGCTATCCTACAATGAGCAGTTCTTC
>TRBJ1-5|TRBV28|TRBD1|few
CASSFATGGRQPQHF
TGTGCCAGCAGTTTCGCGACAGGGGGCCGGCAGCCCCAGCATTTT
>TRBJ2-7|TRBV2|TRBD2|NA
CASSNGLAGEQYF
TGTGCCAGCAGTAACGGACTAGCGGGTGAGCAGTACTTC
>TRBJ2-3|TRBV19|NA|NA
CASNKGLRGYDTQYF
TGTGCCAGTAACAAGGGTCTCAGGGGATACGATACGCAGTATTTT
>TRBJ2-3|TRBV5-5|NA|NA
CASSLDRTTIYPQYF
TGTGCCAGCAGCTTGGATAGGACAACCATCTACCCGCAGTATTTT
>TRBJ2-2|TRBV6-6|NA|NA
CASSGHRTGELFF
TGTGCCAGCAGTGGACATCGAACCGGGGAGCTGTTTTTT
>TRBJ1-5|TRBV4-1|TRBD1|few
CASSQNPGGRNQPQHF
TGCGCCAGCAGCCAAAACCCAGGGGGTCGGAATCAGCCCCAGCATTTT
>TRBJ2-7|TRBV5-1|TRBD2|NA
CASSPPSSGRVNEQYF
TGCGCCAGCAGCCCCCCCTCTAGCGGGAGGGTTAACGAGCAGTACTTC
>TRBJ2-2|TRBV9|TRBD2|NA
CASSHGLAGSGELFF
TGTGCCAGCAGCCATGGACTAGCGGGGTCCGGGGAGCTGTTTTTT
>TRBJ1-2|TRBV3-1/TRBV3-2|NA|NA
CAVSSQGGIGYTF
TGTGCCGTCTCAAGTCAGGGAGGGATTGGCTACACCTTC
>TRBJ2-5|TRBV25-1|NA|NA
CASSLGLAYRETQYF
TGTGCCAGCAGTCTCGGTCTAGCCTACCGGGAGACCCAGTACTTC
>TRBJ1-1|TRBV18|NA|NA
CASSPRHLNTEAFF
TGTGCCAGCTCACCACGGCACCTGAACACTGAAGCTTTCTTT
>TRBJ2-3|TRBV2|TRBD1|NA
CASSRTGFTDTQYF
TGTGCCAGCAGTAGGACAGGCTTCACAGATACGCAGTATTTT
>TRBJ2-2|TRBV10-3|TRBD2|NA
CAISEPGLAGVDTGELFF
TGTGCCATCAGTGAGCCGGGACTAGCGGGAGTTGACACCGGGGAGCTGTTTTTT
>TRBJ1-5|TRBV19|NA|NA
CASNSPSGENQPQHF
TGTGCCAGTAACTCTCCCTCAGGGGAAAATCAGCCCCAGCATTTT
>TRBJ2-3|TRBV28|NA|NA
CASSIGDSGIWNTQYF
TGTGCCAGCAGTATAGGGGACTCCGGCATTTGGAATACGCAGTATTTT
>TRBJ2-1|TRBV28|NA|NA
CASSLAGGANEQFF
TGTGCCAGCAGTTTAGCTGGCGGGGCCAATGAGCAGTTCTTC